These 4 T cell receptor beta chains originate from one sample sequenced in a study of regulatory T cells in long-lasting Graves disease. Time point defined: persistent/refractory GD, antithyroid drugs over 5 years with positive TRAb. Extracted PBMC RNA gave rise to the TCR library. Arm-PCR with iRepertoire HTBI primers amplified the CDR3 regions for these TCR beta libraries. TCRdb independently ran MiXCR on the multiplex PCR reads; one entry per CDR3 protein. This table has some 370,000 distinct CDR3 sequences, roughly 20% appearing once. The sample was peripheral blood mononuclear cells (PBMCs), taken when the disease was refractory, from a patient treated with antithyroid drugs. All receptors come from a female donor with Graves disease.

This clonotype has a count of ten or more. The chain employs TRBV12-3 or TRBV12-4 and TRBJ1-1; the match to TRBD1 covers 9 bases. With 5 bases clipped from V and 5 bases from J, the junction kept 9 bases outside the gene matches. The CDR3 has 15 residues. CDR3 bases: TGTGCCAGCAGTCTCCAGACAGGGGGGGGGACTGAAGCTTTCTTT. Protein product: CASSLQTGGGTEAFF.

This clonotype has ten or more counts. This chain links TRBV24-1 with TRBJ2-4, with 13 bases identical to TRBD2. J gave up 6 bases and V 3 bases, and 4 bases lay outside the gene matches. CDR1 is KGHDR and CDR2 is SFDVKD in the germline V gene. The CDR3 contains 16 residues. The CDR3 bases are TGTGCCACCAGTGATGGACTAGCGGGAGCGAGAAACATTCAGTACTTC. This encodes CATSDGLAGARNIQYF.

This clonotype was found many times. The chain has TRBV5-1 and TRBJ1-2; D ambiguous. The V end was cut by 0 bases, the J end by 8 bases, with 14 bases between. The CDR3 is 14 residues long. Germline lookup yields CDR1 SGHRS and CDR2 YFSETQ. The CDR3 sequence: CASSLDTNEGGYTF. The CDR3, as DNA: TGCGCCAGCAGCTTGGATACCAATGAGGGAGGCTACACCTTC.

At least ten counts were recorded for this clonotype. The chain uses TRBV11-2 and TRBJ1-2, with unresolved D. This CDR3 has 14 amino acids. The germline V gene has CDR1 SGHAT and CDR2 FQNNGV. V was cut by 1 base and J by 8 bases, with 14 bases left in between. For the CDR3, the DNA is TGTGCCAGCAGCTTAGGACCGGTTGGAGAAGGCTACACCTTC. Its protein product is CASSLGPVGEGYTF.